These 15 T cell receptor beta chains were all obtained from the same sample, sequenced in a study of CD8 T cells in Susac syndrome. It was with random hexamers that about 0.45 to 1 ug RNA was reverse transcribed. MiXCR, applied by TCRdb to the immunoSEQ multiplex PCR reads, yields one record per CDR3 protein. This sample has 75,000 to 95,000 distinct CDR3 sequences, with 85% to 95% found just once. Sequencing used CD8+ T cells from PBMCs. These receptors came from a human donor with Susac syndrome.

A few counts support this clonotype. The chain uses TRBV5-1 and TRBJ1-1, with TRBD1 as a possible D gene (5 bases). This CDR3 has 11 residues. Germline-derived CDR1 and CDR2 are SGHRS and YFSETQ. Trimming took off 4 bases at V and 10 bases at J, with 11 bases between the two ends. CDR3 loop: CASSTGAGAFF. The CDR3, as DNA: TGCGCCAGCAGCACCGGGGCGGGAGCTTTCTTT.

The chain combines TRBV4-1 with TRBJ2-2, with D unresolved. Germline CDR1 is MGHRA and CDR2 is YSYEKL. This CDR3 has 13 residues. Deletions cut 4 bases from V and 6 bases from J, with 9 bases between. CDR3 sequence: CASSPSLSGELFF. CDR3 nucleotides: TGCGCCAGCAGCCCTTCCCTATCCGGGGAGCTGTTTTTT.

The chain couples TRBV20-1 to TRBJ1-1; no reliable D call. Trimming removed 0 bases from V and 3 bases from J, with 11 bases in between. The CDR3 runs 14 residues. Germline V gene sequence: CDR1 DFQATT, CDR2 SNEGSKA (reference sequence). The CDR3 loop reads CSARDEERYTEAFF. The CDR3 nucleotides are TGCAGTGCTAGAGATGAGGAGAGATACACTGAAGCTTTCTTT.

A single count supports this clonotype. V and J are TRBV29-1 and TRBJ1-1; D may be TRBD1 (5 bases). This CDR3 has 13 amino acids. The ends were cut back, 4 bases at V and 10 bases at J, with 19 bases in the middle. Germline-derived CDR1 and CDR2 are SQVTM and ANQGSEA. The CDR3, as DNA: TGCAGCGTTGGTGCGCAGGGTCTGATAGCAGCTTTCTTT. Translated, it gives CSVGAQGLIAAFF.

This clonotype appeared a single time. The genes are TRBV20-1 and TRBJ2-5; D is perhaps TRBD2 (5 bases). The CDR3 runs 14 residues. Germline V gene lookup returns CDR1 DFQATT and CDR2 SNEGSKA (reference sequence). V lost 0 bases, J lost 5 bases, and 13 bases lay in between. The CDR3 bases are TGCAGTGCTAGAGATTGGAGGCCGGAGGAGACCCAGTACTTC. Amino acids: CSARDWRPEETQYF.

The V call is TRBV29-1, the J call TRBJ1-3; the match to TRBD1 covers 9 bases. The CDR3 runs to 15 residues. Germline V gene lookup returns CDR1 SQVTM and CDR2 ANQGSEA. V shed 6 bases and J 0 bases; nucleotides not matched to a gene: 6. In nucleotides, the CDR3 is TGCAGCGTGACCAGACAGGGGGGCTCTGGAAACACCATATATTTT. Its protein product is CSVTRQGGSGNTIYF.

The V gene is TRBV30, the J gene TRBJ1-1, with D tentatively TRBD1 (5 bases). The V end lost 0 bases, the J end lost 6 bases, and 8 bases lay between the germline ends. The CDR3 consists of 12 residues. Germline V gives CDR1 GTSNPN, CDR2 SVGIG (reference sequence). CDR3 bases: TGTGCCTGGAGTGTAGGGGTCTCTGAAGCTTTCTTT. As protein: CAWSVGVSEAFF.

The chain is built from TRBV3-1 and TRBJ2-3; 8 nucleotides agree with TRBD2. The length of the CDR3 is 16 residues. Germline CDR1 and CDR2: LGHDT and YNNKEL (reference sequence). The junction had 7 bases not matched to a gene; V was cut back by 0 bases and J by 5 bases. The DNA of the CDR3 is TGTGCCAGCAGCCAAGATATGGGACTAGATCAAGATACGCAGTATTTT. It codes for CASSQDMGLDQDTQYF.

The V gene is TRBV4-1, the J gene TRBJ2-3; 9 nucleotides match TRBD2. V gave up 4 bases and J gave up 2 bases; unmatched junction bases: 7. Germline CDR1 and CDR2: MGHRA and YSYEKL. CDR3 length equals 16 residues. The CDR3 sequence: CASSLTGTSSTDTQYF. CDR3 nucleotides: TGCGCCAGCAGCCTTACCGGGACTAGCTCCACAGATACGCAGTATTTT.

The chain uses TRBV30 and TRBJ2-2; no firm D call. The CDR3 extends over 13 amino acids. Germline assignment: CDR1 GTSNPN and CDR2 SVGIG (reference sequence). The V end was cut by 2 bases, the J end by 6 bases, with 10 bases between. CDR3 sequence reads: CAWSNAYAGELFF. DNA for the CDR3: TGTGCCTGGAGTAATGCATATGCCGGGGAGCTGTTTTTT.

This clonotype was seen once. The chain's CDR3 is CSARSPGTSSYEQYF. For the CDR3, the DNA is TGCAGTGCCAGAAGCCCCGGGACTAGCAGTTACGAGCAGTACTTC. The V call is TRBV20-1, the J call TRBJ2-7; 9 bases are shared with TRBD2. The CDR3 sequence is 15 residues long. V gave up 6 bases and J gave up 4 bases; unmatched junction bases: 13. The germline gives CDR1 DFQATT, CDR2 SNEGSKA (reference sequence).

V usage is TRBV27 and J usage is TRBJ2-5, with D uncertain. Germline CDR1 MNHEY, CDR2 SMNVEV (reference sequence). CDR3 length equals 14 residues. V shed 5 bases and J shed 4 bases, with 14 bases lying between them. CDR3 sequence reads: CASSRLEVGETQYF. CDR3 coding DNA: TGTGCCAGCAGTCGCCTCGAGGTTGGAGAGACCCAGTACTTC.

Turning to this clonotype: Its ends do not fully match the called genes, so a read error is possible. The chain employs TRBV7-7 and TRBJ2-5; TRBD2 might be the D (6 bases). The germline V gene encodes CDR1 SSHAT and CDR2 FNYEAQ (reference sequence). This CDR3 contains 15 residues. The CDR3 loop is CASSLVLATEETQYF. CDR3 nucleotide sequence: TGTGCTAGCAGCTTAGTTCTAGCGACCGAGGAGACCCAGTACTTC.

This clonotype was seen just once. This chain uses TRBV5-1 with TRBJ2-2; 7 bases are shared with TRBD1. This CDR3 has 15 amino acids. The V segment lost 2 bases and the J segment 1 base; nucleotides outside the gene matches: 2. Germline V CDR1 and CDR2: SGHRS, YFSETQ. CDR3 nucleotides: TGCGCCAGCAGCTTTTGGACAGGGAACACCGGGGAGCTGTTTTTT. Encoded protein: CASSFWTGNTGELFF.

The rearrangement joins TRBV12-3 or TRBV12-4 to TRBJ2-1; no clear D gene. V lost 6 bases and J 6 bases, leaving 9 bases between the germline ends. There are 12 residues in the CDR3. The CDR3 is CASSWGLNEQFF. The DNA of the CDR3 is TGTGCCAGCAGCTGGGGTCTCAATGAGCAGTTCTTC.